The 21 T cell receptor beta chains below all came from one sample that was sequenced in a study of radiotherapy plus CTLA-4 blockade in lung cancer. Here immunoSEQ multiplex PCR was the method, and the copy in TCRdb shows in-frame clones only, minus some. The repertoire holds over 95,000 clones, with 60% to 75% as singletons. Specimen: peripheral blood, collected from a patient treated with radiotherapy plus ipilimumab. The receptors stem from a human donor with non-small cell lung cancer who had a partial response to radiotherapy plus ipilimumab. Some clones in this sample may be carry-over from other donors' samples.

The gene calls are TRBV9 and TRBJ1-2, with 10 bases identical to TRBD1. Trimming at V came to 3 bases and at J to 4 bases, leaving 6 bases not matched to a gene. CDR1 SGDLS and CDR2 YYNGEE come from the germline V gene. This CDR3 region has 15 residues. The chain's CDR3 is CASSGGTGAPYGYTF. The CDR3 nucleotides are TGTGCCAGCAGCGGAGGGACAGGGGCTCCCTATGGCTACACCTTC.

The chain employs TRBV18 and TRBJ2-5, with 9 bases aligning to TRBD2. Trimming at V came to 2 bases and at J to 4 bases, leaving 8 bases not matched to a gene. The germline V gene has CDR1 KGHSH and CDR2 LQKENI. The length of the CDR3 is 16 residues. In DNA, the CDR3 is TGTGCCAGCTCACCATTGACGACTAGCGGACGAGAGACCCAGTACTTC. Translated, it gives CASSPLTTSGRETQYF.

This chain connects TRBV7-3 to TRBJ2-1; TRBD2 agrees at 12 bases. The CDR3 loop spans 16 amino acids. Germline-derived CDR1 and CDR2 are SGHTA and FQGTGA. V lost 5 bases to trimming and J lost 4 bases; unmatched junction nucleotides: 6. The CDR3 DNA reads TGTGCCAGCAGCCCTAGCGGGACTAGCGGGTACAATGAGCAGTTCTTC. It is translated as CASSPSGTSGYNEQFF.

V is TRBV5-1 and J is TRBJ2-3; D possibly corresponds to TRBD1 (7 bases). Germline lookup yields CDR1 SGHRS and CDR2 YFSETQ. Trimming took 4 bases from V and 5 from J, leaving 14 bases between them. This CDR3 region has 14 residues. In nucleotides, the CDR3 is TGCGCCAGCAGCCCAGGGGGGTATCGAGATACGCAGTATTTT. Its protein is CASSPGGYRDTQYF.

This clone has just a few counts. V is TRBV2 and J is TRBJ2-3; 10 bases line up with TRBD1. CDR3 length: 15 residues. Germline CDR1 SNHLY, CDR2 FYNNEI. Trimming at V came to 7 bases and at J to 3 bases, leaving 7 bases not matched to a gene. The CDR3 DNA reads as TGTGCCAGCAAGTTGGACAGGGGGTCGACAGATACGCAGTATTTT. The encoded protein is CASKLDRGSTDTQYF.

The rearrangement links TRBV18 to TRBJ2-7, with D possibly TRBD2 on 6 matching bases. CDR1 is KGHSH, CDR2 LQKENI, per germline. The CDR3 loop spans 12 amino acids. Trimming stripped 5 bases from V and 6 bases from J, with 11 bases between. The CDR3: CASSAGTLEQYF. The CDR3, as DNA: TGTGCCAGCTCAGCCGGGACTCTCGAGCAGTACTTC. Full variable domain (rest looked up from reference TRBV18 and TRBJ2-7): NAGVMQNPRHLVRRRGQEARLRCSPMKGHSHVYWYRQLPEEGLKFMVYLQKENIIDESGMPKERFSAEFPKEGPSILRIQQVVRGDSAAYFCASSAGTLEQYFGPGTRLTVT.

The chain carries TRBV28 and TRBJ1-1, with 7 bases aligning to TRBD1. Germline V lookup: CDR1 MDHEN, CDR2 SYDVKM. V lost 6 bases to trimming and J lost 4 bases; unmatched junction nucleotides: 11. CDR3 length: 15 amino acids. CDR3 DNA sequence: TGTGCCAGCAGGCCGGGGACAGCGTTGGGCACTGAAGCTTTCTTT. Translating gives CASRPGTALGTEAFF.

The CDR3 region has the DNA TGTGCCACCAGCAGCAACCGTGGACTAGCGGGAGCAGATACGCAGTATTTT. Translation: CATSSNRGLAGADTQYF. V usage is TRBV15 and J usage is TRBJ2-3; the match to TRBD2 covers 13 bases. Germline CDR1 and CDR2: LNHNV and YYDKDF (reference sequence). CDR3 length: 17 residues. J gave up 4 bases and V 3 bases, and 7 bases lay outside the gene matches.

This sequence joins TRBV30 and TRBJ1-5; D is perhaps TRBD1 (5 bases). This CDR3 contains 18 residues. Per the germline V gene, CDR1 is GTSNPN and CDR2 is SVGIG (reference sequence). Trimming took off 0 bases at V and 4 bases at J, with 22 bases between the two ends. The CDR3 is CAWSVTSGGWGTNQPQHF. DNA for the CDR3: TGTGCCTGGAGTGTCACGTCCGGGGGTTGGGGGACTAATCAGCCCCAGCATTTT.

This CDR3 is CASSFGGQSTDTQYF. In DNA form, the CDR3 reads TGTGCCAGCAGCTTCGGGGGGCAGAGCACAGATACGCAGTATTTT. J is TRBJ2-3 and V is TRBV7-6; D possibly corresponds to TRBD2 (7 bases). CDR3 length: 15 residues. CDR1 is SGHVS and CDR2 is FNYEAQ in the germline V gene. The V end lost 3 bases, the J end lost 0 bases, and 10 bases lay between the germline ends.

This rearrangement joins TRBV27 to TRBJ2-7, with 8 bases aligning to TRBD1. V dropped 5 bases and J dropped 5; count of bases not matched to a gene: 8. Germline CDR1 is MNHEY and CDR2 is SMNVEV (reference sequence). CDR3 length: 14 amino acids. The CDR3 protein is CASSRGQGEDEQYF. CDR3 DNA: TGTGCCAGCAGTCGCGGACAGGGAGAGGACGAGCAGTACTTC.

The rearrangement links TRBV4-2 to TRBJ2-5, with D unresolved. V dropped 0 bases and J dropped 2 bases, with 16 bases sitting between them. CDR1 and CDR2 from the germline V gene are LGHNA and YNFKEQ. The CDR3 covers 17 residues. CDR3 loop: CASSQDFFAGRQETQYF. For the CDR3, the DNA is TGTGCCAGCAGCCAAGATTTTTTTGCAGGAAGGCAAGAGACCCAGTACTTC.

The V and J genes are TRBV5-4 and TRBJ2-1; TRBD1 agrees at 8 bases. Germline CDR1 and CDR2: SGHNT and YYREEE (reference sequence). Unmatched junction bases numbered 2, after V lost 3 bases and J lost 9 bases. The CDR3 is 12 amino acids. The CDR3 loop is CASSSGGPEQFF. CDR3 DNA: TGTGCCAGCAGCTCAGGGGGCCCTGAGCAGTTCTTC.

This clone was seen a handful of times. The junction departs from germline at one end; a sequencing error may be responsible. The rearrangement uses TRBV7-2 and TRBJ2-7; no clear D gene. The CDR3 runs 14 residues. The germline V gene has CDR1 SGHTA and CDR2 FQGNSA. The CDR3 DNA reads TGCGCCAGCAGCCAAGACTCGCTATCCTACGAGCAGTACTTC. Translated, it gives CASSQDSLSYEQYF.

The chain is built from TRBV7-2 and TRBJ2-7; 9 bases fit TRBD2. Germline values: CDR1 SGHTA, CDR2 FQGNSA. This CDR3 comprises 16 residues. V was pared by 2 bases and J by 5 bases, with 10 bases of the junction left unmatched. This chain's CDR3 is CASSLSGAGGLNEQYF. CDR3 DNA: TGTGCCAGCAGCTTAAGCGGGGCGGGGGGGCTTAACGAGCAGTACTTC.

Comment on this clone: Sequence at one end of the junction differs from germline and may be a read error. V is TRBV18 and J is TRBJ2-7; 8 bases map to TRBD1. There are 13 residues in the CDR3. Germline values: CDR1 KGHSH, CDR2 LQKENI. The DNA for the CDR3 is TGTGCCAGCTCATTATCAGGGGGCGACGAGCAGCACTTC. Its protein product is CASSLSGGDEQHF.

This chain uses TRBV9 with TRBJ2-7; the D gene is possibly TRBD1 (6 bases). This CDR3 has 15 residues. Germline CDR1 and CDR2: SGDLS and YYNGEE. V lost 0 bases and J lost 4, with 14 bases in between. CDR3 region: CASSVASRGPYEQYF. The CDR3 bases are TGTGCCAGCAGCGTAGCTAGCAGGGGTCCGTACGAGCAGTACTTC.

The V call is TRBV5-1, the J call TRBJ2-3; 9 nucleotides align to TRBD1. V lost 0 bases and J lost 6; bases outside the gene matches: 8. The CDR3 contains 16 residues. CDR1 and CDR2 (germline): SGHRS, YFSETQ. CDR3 DNA: TGCGCCAGCAGCTTGGATGTGGGACAGGGTCTTGATACGCAGTATTTT. This gives the protein CASSLDVGQGLDTQYF. The variable domain in full, completed from reference TRBV5-1 and TRBJ2-3, reads KAGVTQTPRYLIKTRGQQVTLSCSPISGHRSVSWYQQTPGQGLQFLFEYFSETQRNKGNFPGRFSGRQFSNSRSEMNVSTLELGDSALYLCASSLDVGQGLDTQYFGPGTRLTVL.

This chain links TRBV6-1 with TRBJ2-5; 10 bases map to TRBD1. V dropped 6 bases and J dropped 5; count of bases not matched to a gene: 6. The CDR3 extends over 14 amino acids. Germline V gene data show CDR1 as MNHNS and CDR2 as SASEGT. For the CDR3, the DNA is TGTGCCAGCAGCGCCAGGACAGGGGGGGAGACCCAGTACTTC. This translates into CASSARTGGETQYF.

The chain uses TRBV5-6 and TRBJ1-6, with TRBD1 matching 11 bases. The V gene's germline CDR1 is SGHDT and CDR2 YYEEEE. The CDR3 contains 15 residues. V lost 4 bases to trimming and J lost 10 bases; unmatched junction nucleotides: 7. The CDR3 DNA reads TGTGCCAGCAGCCCTGGACAGGGGGCTTCATCACCCCTCCACTTT. Translated, it gives CASSPGQGASSPLHF.

The V and J genes are TRBV28 and TRBJ1-1; a possible D gene is TRBD1 (5 bases). This CDR3 spans 15 amino acids. Trimming pared 2 bases from V and 4 bases from J, leaving 14 bases between. Germline CDR1 MDHEN, CDR2 SYDVKM. The CDR3 DNA reads as TGTGCCAGCAGTTTACGGGGGGGATATGGCACTGAAGCTTTCTTT. Protein sequence: CASSLRGGYGTEAFF.